This T cell receptor beta chain was documented in a study of molecular identifiers for immune sequencing clone quantification. Broader study findings: Clones that exceeded 20 RNA copies held over 97% of effector molecules, yet under 1% in naive cells.

Sorted naive CD8 T cells were those defined as CD8+CD4-CCR7+CD45RA+. Germline V gene data show CDR1 as LNHDA and CDR2 as SQIVND (reference sequence). Trimming stripped 1 base from V and 3 bases from J, with 13 bases between. CDR3 length: 16 residues. Methods described previously, with TCR primers listed, were used for bulk TCR libraries. TCRdb used MiXCR to reprocess the PCR reads, holding one entry per CDR3 protein. The repertoire holds some 320,000 distinct CDR3 sequences, with around a fifth as singletons. Turning to this clonotype: Its antigen is still unknown.

The receptor was derived from a human donor in good health. Some libraries in this study had Jurkat cell RNA spiked in. Sequencing was performed on naive CD8+ T cells from blood, with Jurkat cell RNA spiked in. Documented subset: FACS-sorted CD8+CD4-CCR7+CD45RA+ naive T cells. The chain is built from TRBV19 and TRBJ1-5; the D is unclear. CDR3 bases: TGTGCCAGTAGTATAGGGTCGGGAAGAGCCAATCAGCCCCAGCATTTT. Translating it yields CASSIGSGRANQPQHF.